Listed here is a single TCR beta chain. CDR3 length: 15 amino acids. Germline CDR1 SQVTM, CDR2 ANQGSEA. Trimming took 2 bases from V and 2 from J, leaving 13 bases between them. The sample is drawn from a study of cytomegalovirus exposure and HLA in healthy donors. At the level of the study: Findings of an earlier analysis included roughly 110 million unique TCR beta sequences from 190 million or so T cells. Some 85 million unique TCRs, all from HLA-typed donors, were included in an early release of the data.

Primers for the PCR totalled 60 Vbeta and 13 Jbeta. Libraries were prepared by immunoSEQ multiplex PCR; TCRdb keeps only in-frame clonotypes and omits some of them. The sample holds some 130,000 clones, roughly two thirds seen once. The chain is built from TRBV29-1 and TRBJ2-1; no definite D call. Sequencing was done on a sample of PBMCs. This receptor was obtained from a young man in good health and CMV-seropositive. The CDR3 DNA reads TGCAGCGTTGAAAGACACGTCCGCCCCTACAATGAGCAGTTCTTC. Encoded protein: CSVERHVRPYNEQFF.